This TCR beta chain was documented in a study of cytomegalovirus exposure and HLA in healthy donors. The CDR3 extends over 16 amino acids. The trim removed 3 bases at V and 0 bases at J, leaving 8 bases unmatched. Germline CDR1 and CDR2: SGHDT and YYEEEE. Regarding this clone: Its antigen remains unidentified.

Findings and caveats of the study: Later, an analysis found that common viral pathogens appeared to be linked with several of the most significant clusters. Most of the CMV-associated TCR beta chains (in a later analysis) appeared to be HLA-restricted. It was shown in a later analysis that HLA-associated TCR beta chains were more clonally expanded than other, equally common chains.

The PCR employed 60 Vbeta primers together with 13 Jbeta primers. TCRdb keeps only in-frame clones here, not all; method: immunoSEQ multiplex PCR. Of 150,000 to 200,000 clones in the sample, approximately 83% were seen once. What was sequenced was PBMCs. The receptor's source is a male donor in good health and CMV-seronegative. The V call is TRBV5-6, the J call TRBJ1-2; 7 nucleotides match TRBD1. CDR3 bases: TGTGCCAGCAGCTCCCCCCCCGACAGGGCTAACTATGGCTACACCTTC. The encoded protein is CASSSPPDRANYGYTF.